This record concerns one T cell receptor beta chain sequence. The data originate from a study of blood T cell repertoires in COVID-19. For the study at large: Some COVID-19 samples were acute and others convalescent; all came from the United States, Italy and Spain. PBMCs, B-cell-depleted T cells, or T cells provided the cDNA or gDNA that made up the material.

In the original workflow: How many nucleated cells were present was estimated from reference gene primer amplification. Here immunoSEQ multiplex PCR was the method, and the copy in TCRdb shows in-frame clones only, minus some. Clone size and V and J calls were adopted from that table, with D and trimming inferred from the DNA. Here the sample spans 250,000 to 350,000 clones, roughly 90% being singletons. Cohorts were assigned according to the clinical history that participants reported. The source is a woman aged 30 to 39 who had recovered from COVID-19. Sequencing was performed on PBMCs or T cells enriched from blood (not recorded which).

This CDR3 reads CASSQQFGTPNGYTF. CDR3 nucleotide sequence: TGTGCCAGCAGCCAACAGTTCGGGACTCCTAATGGCTACACCTTC. V usage is TRBV14 and J usage is TRBJ1-2; maybe TRBD1 (5 bases). The CDR3 has 15 residues. Between the trimmed V and J ends, which lost 2 bases and 6 bases, there was a span of 16 bases. Germline CDR1 is SGHDN and CDR2 is FVKESK.